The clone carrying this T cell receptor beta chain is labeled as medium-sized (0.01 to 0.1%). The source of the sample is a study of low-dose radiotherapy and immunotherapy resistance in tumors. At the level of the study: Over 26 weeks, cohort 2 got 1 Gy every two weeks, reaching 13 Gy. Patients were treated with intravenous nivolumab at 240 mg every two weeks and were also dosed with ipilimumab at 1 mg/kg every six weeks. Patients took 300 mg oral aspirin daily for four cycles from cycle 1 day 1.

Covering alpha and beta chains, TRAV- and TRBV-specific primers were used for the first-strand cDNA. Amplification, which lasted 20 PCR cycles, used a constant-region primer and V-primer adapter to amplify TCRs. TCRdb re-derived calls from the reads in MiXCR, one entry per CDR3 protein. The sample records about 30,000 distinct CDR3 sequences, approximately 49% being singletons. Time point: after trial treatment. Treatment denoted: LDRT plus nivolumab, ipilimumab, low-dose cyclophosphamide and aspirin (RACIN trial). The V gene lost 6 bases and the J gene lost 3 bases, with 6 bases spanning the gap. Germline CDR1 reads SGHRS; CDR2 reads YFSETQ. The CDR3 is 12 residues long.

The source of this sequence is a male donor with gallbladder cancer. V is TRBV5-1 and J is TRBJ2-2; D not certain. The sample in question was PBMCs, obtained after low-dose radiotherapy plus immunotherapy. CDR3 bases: TGCGCCAGCAACTCCGACACCGGGGAGCTGTTTTTT. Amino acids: CASNSDTGELFF. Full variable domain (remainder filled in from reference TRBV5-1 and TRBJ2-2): KAGVTQTPRYLIKTRGQQVTLSCSPISGHRSVSWYQQTPGQGLQFLFEYFSETQRNKGNFPGRFSGRQFSNSRSEMNVSTLELGDSALYLCASNSDTGELFFGEGSRLTVL.